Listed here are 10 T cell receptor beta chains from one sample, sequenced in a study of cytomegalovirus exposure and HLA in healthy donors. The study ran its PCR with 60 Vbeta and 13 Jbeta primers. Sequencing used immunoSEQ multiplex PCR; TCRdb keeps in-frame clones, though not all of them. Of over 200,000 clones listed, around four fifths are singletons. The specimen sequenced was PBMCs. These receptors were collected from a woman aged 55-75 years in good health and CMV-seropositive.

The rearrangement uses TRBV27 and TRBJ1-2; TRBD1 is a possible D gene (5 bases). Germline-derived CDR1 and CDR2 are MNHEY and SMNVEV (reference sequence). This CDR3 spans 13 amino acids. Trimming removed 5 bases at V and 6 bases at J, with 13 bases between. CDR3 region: CASSPPDSHGYTF. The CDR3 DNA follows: TGTGCCAGCAGTCCCCCCGACAGTCATGGCTACACCTTC.

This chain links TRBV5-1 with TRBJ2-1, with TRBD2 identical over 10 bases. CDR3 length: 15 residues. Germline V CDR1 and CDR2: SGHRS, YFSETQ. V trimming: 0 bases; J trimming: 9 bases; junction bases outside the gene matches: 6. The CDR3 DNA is TGCGCCAGCAGCTTGGTATTAGCGGGGGGTGGTGAGCAGTTCTTC. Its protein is CASSLVLAGGGEQFF.

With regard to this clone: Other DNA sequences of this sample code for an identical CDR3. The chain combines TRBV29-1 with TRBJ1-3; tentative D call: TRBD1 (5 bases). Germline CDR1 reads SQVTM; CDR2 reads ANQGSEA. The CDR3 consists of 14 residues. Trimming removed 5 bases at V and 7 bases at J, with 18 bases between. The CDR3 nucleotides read TGCAGCGTTCTCGCCCCGACAGCTCATAACACCATATATTTT. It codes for CSVLAPTAHNTIYF.

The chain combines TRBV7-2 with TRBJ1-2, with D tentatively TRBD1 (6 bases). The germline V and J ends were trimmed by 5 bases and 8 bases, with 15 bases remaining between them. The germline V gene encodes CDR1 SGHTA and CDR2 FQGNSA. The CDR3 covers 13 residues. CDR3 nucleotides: TGTGCCAGCAGCCTCCGGGACAAAAGAGGCTACACCTTC. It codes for CASSLRDKRGYTF.

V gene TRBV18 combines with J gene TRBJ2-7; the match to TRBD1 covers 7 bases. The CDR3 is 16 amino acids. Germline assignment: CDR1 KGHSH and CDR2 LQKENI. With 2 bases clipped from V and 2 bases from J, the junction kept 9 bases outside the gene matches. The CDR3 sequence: CASSPSWSGGTYEQYF. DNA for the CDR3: TGTGCCAGCTCACCATCTTGGTCAGGGGGTACCTACGAGCAGTACTTC.

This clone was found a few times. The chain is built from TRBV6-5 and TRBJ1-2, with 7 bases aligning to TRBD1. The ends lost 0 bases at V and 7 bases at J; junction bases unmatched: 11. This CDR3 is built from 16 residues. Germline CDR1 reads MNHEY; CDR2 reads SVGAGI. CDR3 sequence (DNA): TGTGCCAGCAGTTACTCGGCCTTCGGGACAGCTCGTGGCTACACCTTC. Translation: CASSYSAFGTARGYTF.

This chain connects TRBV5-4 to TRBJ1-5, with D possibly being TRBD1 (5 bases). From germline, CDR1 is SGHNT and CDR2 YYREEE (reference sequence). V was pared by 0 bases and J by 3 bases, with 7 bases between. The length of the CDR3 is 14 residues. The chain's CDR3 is CASSLAGNNQPQHF. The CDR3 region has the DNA TGTGCCAGCAGCTTGGCAGGGAACAATCAGCCCCAGCATTTT.

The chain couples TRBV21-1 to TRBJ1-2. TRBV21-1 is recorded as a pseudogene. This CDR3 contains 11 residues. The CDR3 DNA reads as TGTGCCAGCAGCAGCGGTAGAGCTTACACCTTC. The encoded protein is CASSSGRAYTF.

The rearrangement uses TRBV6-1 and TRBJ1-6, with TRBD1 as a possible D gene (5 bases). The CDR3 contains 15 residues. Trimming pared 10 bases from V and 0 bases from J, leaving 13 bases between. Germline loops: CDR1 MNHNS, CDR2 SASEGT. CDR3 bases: TGTGCCACCGAACAGGAAAGCTCCTATAATTCACCCCTCCACTTT. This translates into CATEQESSYNSPLHF.

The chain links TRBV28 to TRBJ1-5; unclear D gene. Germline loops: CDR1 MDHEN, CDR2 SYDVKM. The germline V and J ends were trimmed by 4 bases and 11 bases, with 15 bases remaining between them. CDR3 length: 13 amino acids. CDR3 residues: CASSYIRQRSQHF. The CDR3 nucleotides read TGTGCCAGCAGTTATATCAGGCAAAGGTCCCAGCATTTT.